This TCR beta chain stems from a study of cytomegalovirus exposure and HLA in healthy donors. PCR employed 60 Vbeta and 13 Jbeta primers. Sequencing was performed with immunoSEQ multiplex PCR; in TCRdb, only in-frame clones are kept and a portion is missing. The repertoire holds about 190,000 clones, with more than 75% as singletons. V shed 7 bases and J shed 1 base, with 11 bases lying between them. This CDR3 comprises 12 residues. CDR1 and CDR2 from the germline V gene are SQVTM and ANQGSEA. This chain uses TRBV29-1 with TRBJ2-7; D gene unclear. Sequenced: PBMCs. The TCR was taken from a man in his forties in good health and CMV-seropositive. This chain's CDR3 is CSGSLDSYEQYF. CDR3 sequence (DNA): TGCAGCGGTTCCTTAGATTCCTACGAGCAGTACTTC.